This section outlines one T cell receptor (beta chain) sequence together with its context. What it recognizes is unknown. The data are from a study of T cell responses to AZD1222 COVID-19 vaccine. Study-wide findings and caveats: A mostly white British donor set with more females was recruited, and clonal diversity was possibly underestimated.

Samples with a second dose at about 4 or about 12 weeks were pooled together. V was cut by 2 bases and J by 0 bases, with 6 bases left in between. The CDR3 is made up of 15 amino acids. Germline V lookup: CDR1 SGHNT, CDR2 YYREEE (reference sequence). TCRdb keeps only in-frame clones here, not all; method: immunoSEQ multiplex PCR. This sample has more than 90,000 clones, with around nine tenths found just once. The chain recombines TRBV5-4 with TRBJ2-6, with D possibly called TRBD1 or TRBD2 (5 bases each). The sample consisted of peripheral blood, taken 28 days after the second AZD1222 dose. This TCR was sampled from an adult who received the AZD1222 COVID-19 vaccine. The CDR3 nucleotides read TGTGCCAGCAGCTTCGGGACCTCTGGGGCCAACGTCCTGACTTTC. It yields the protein CASSFGTSGANVLTF.